This passage covers 24 T cell receptor beta chains from one sample sequenced in a study of blood T cell repertoires in COVID-19. The protocol was immunoSEQ multiplex PCR, while the TCRdb copy is restricted to in-frame clones and leaves out a portion. The sample holds about 85,000 clones, around 91% seen once. Sequencing was performed on peripheral blood. Receptors originate from a woman aged 80 or over with active or convalescent COVID-19.

The CDR3 DNA reads TGTGCCAGCAGCCAAGAGGCAGGGTCAGCCGGGGCCAACGTCCTGACTTTC. Residues: CASSQEAGSAGANVLTF. The rearrangement uses TRBV4-2 and TRBJ2-6; a possible D gene is TRBD1 (5 bases). In germline, CDR1 is LGHNA, CDR2 YNFKEQ. Deletions cut 0 bases from V and 4 bases from J, with 13 bases between. The CDR3 is made up of 17 amino acids.

The V and J genes are TRBV2 and TRBJ2-7; D not certain. CDR3 size: 10 residues. V lost 4 bases and J 5 bases, leaving 3 bases between the germline ends. CDR1 is SNHLY, CDR2 FYNNEI, per germline. The CDR3 here is CASSANEQYF. The CDR3 region has the DNA TGTGCCAGCAGTGCTAACGAGCAGTACTTC.

The chain carries TRBV7-8 and TRBJ1-2; 7 bases are shared with TRBD1. The CDR3 consists of 14 residues. CDR1 is SGHVS, CDR2 FQNEAQ, per germline. The V and J ends lost 5 bases and 6 bases, in that order; junction bases with no gene match: 9. CDR3 nucleotide sequence: TGTGCCAGCAGCCCACGAGACAGGGTAAATGGCTACACCTTC. It encodes CASSPRDRVNGYTF. Full variable domain (outside the CDR3, taken from reference TRBV7-8 and TRBJ1-2): GAGVSQSPRYKVAKRGQDVALRCDPISGHVSLFWYQQALGQGPEFLTYFQNEAQLDKSGLPSDRFFAERPEGSVSTLKIQRTQQEDSAVYLCASSPRDRVNGYTFGSGTRLTVV.

This clone was seen a single time. The rearrangement joins TRBV5-4 to TRBJ1-3; 9 bases match TRBD1. The J segment lost 8 bases and the V segment lost 4 bases, leaving 4 bases of the junction unmatched. From germline, CDR1 is SGHNT and CDR2 YYREEE (reference sequence). The CDR3 sequence is 13 residues long. CDR3 coding DNA: TGTGCCAGCAGCCTACAGGGGGCAGACACCATATATTTT. It yields the protein CASSLQGADTIYF.

The chain is built from TRBV19 and TRBJ1-2; perhaps TRBD1 as D (6 bases). This CDR3 has 14 residues. CDR1 LNHDA and CDR2 SQIVND come from the germline V gene (reference sequence). Trimming cost V 9 bases and J 1 base, with 15 bases left between them. This CDR3 reads CASSDRKFNYGYTF. DNA of the CDR3: TGTGCCAGCAGCGACAGGAAGTTTAACTATGGCTACACCTTC.

V gene TRBV5-1 combines with J gene TRBJ2-7, with a weak D call TRBD1 (6 bases). The CDR3 spans 14 residues. Trimming shortened V by 3 bases and J by 1 base, and 11 bases separated the two germline ends. Germline V gene lookup returns CDR1 SGHRS and CDR2 YFSETQ. CDR3: CASSWRTESYEQYF. CDR3 nucleotides: TGCGCCAGCAGCTGGCGGACAGAGTCCTACGAGCAGTACTTC.

The gene calls are TRBV4-3 and TRBJ1-5; D perhaps matches TRBD1 (6 bases). The V gene lost 0 bases and the J gene lost 6 bases, with 15 bases spanning the gap. This CDR3 region has 16 residues. The V gene's germline CDR1 is LGHNA and CDR2 YSLEER. CDR3 sequence (DNA): TGCGCCAGCAGCCAAGATCTGGGCGGGGGCTCTCAGCCCCAGCATTTT. This sequence encodes CASSQDLGGGSQPQHF.

This clone was observed once. The chain has TRBV6-2 or TRBV6-3 and TRBJ1-5; TRBD1 agrees at 9 bases. V gave up 4 bases and J gave up 4 bases; unmatched junction bases: 8. This CDR3 contains 16 residues. Germline assignment: CDR1 MNHEY and CDR2 SVGEGT. CDR3 sequence: CASSSTGTGINQPQHF. CDR3 DNA sequence: TGTGCCAGCAGTTCCACCGGGACAGGGATAAATCAGCCCCAGCATTTT.

The CDR3 DNA reads TGTGCCAGCAAAGGGGACTTAGACACTGAAGCTTTCTTT. Translated: CASKGDLDTEAFF. V usage is TRBV28 and J usage is TRBJ1-1, with D maybe TRBD1 (5 bases). This CDR3 has 13 amino acids. Trimming shortened V by 7 bases and J by 3 bases, and 12 bases separated the two germline ends. The germline V gene has CDR1 MDHEN and CDR2 SYDVKM.

This chain links TRBV28 with TRBJ1-5, with 10 bases lining up with TRBD1. CDR1 and CDR2 (germline): MDHEN, SYDVKM. This CDR3 contains 19 residues. Unmatched junction bases numbered 18, after V lost 6 bases and J lost 4 bases. CDR3 residues: CASRTFELRGQGRNQPQHF. The CDR3 nucleotides read TGTGCCAGCAGGACCTTTGAGCTCCGGGGACAGGGGAGAAATCAGCCCCAGCATTTT.

The chain has TRBV7-9 and TRBJ2-2, with 9 bases identical to TRBD2. The CDR3 spans 16 residues. Germline V lookup: CDR1 SEHNR, CDR2 FQNEAQ (reference sequence). V shed 1 base and J 3 bases; nucleotides not matched to a gene: 3. CDR3 residues: CASSLGLAGDTGELFF. The CDR3 DNA sequence: TGTGCCAGCAGCTTAGGATTAGCGGGAGACACCGGGGAGCTGTTTTTT.

The chain carries TRBV28 and TRBJ1-6; D unresolved. V gave up 1 base and J gave up 14 bases, with 9 bases separating them. In germline, CDR1 is MDHEN, CDR2 SYDVKM. This CDR3 has 12 amino acids. The CDR3 DNA follows: TGTGCCAGCAGTTTATTGTGGGCATCCCTCCACTTT. Amino acids: CASSLLWASLHF.

This sequence joins TRBV9 and TRBJ1-1; 10 bases fit TRBD1. This CDR3 spans 15 amino acids. CDR1 and CDR2 (germline): SGDLS, YYNGEE. Trimming took 2 bases from V and 3 from J; bases not matched to a gene: 4. As DNA, the CDR3 is TGTGCCAGCAGCGTGACAGGGGGCCCGCACACTGAAGCTTTCTTT. Residues: CASSVTGGPHTEAFF.

This sequence joins TRBV6-5 and TRBJ2-7, with 7 bases that match TRBD2. Germline V gene sequence: CDR1 MNHEY, CDR2 SVGAGI. The CDR3 totals 16 residues. Unmatched junction bases numbered 12, after V lost 4 bases and J lost 3 bases. CDR3: CASSSSRGERDYEQYF. CDR3 nucleotide sequence: TGTGCCAGCAGTTCCTCCCGGGGGGAGCGGGACTACGAGCAGTACTTC.

V usage is TRBV2 and J usage is TRBJ1-2; 7 bases align to TRBD1. J lost 3 bases, V lost 7 bases, and 5 bases had no gene match. The CDR3 spans 13 residues. Germline V gives CDR1 SNHLY, CDR2 FYNNEI. DNA of the CDR3: TGTGCCAGCAAACACACAGGGGACTATGGCTACACCTTC. Its translation: CASKHTGDYGYTF.

The chain has TRBV14 and TRBJ2-3; TRBD2 might be the D (5 bases). V was cut by 4 bases and J by 2 bases, with 13 bases left in between. This CDR3 is 15 amino acids long. The V gene's germline CDR1 is SGHDN and CDR2 FVKESK. CDR3 DNA: TGTGCCAGCAGCCTGGGCGGGCTAATCACAGATACGCAGTATTTT. Translating gives CASSLGGLITDTQYF. Together with reference TRBV14 and TRBJ2-3, the CDR3 gives the full variable domain: EAGVTQFPSHSVIEKGQTVTLRCDPISGHDNLYWYRRVMGKEIKFLLHFVKESKQDESGMPNNRFLAERTGGTYSTLKVQPAELEDSGVYFCASSLGGLITDTQYFGPGTRLTVL.

The rearrangement joins TRBV27 to TRBJ2-3, with D possibly TRBD1 on 5 matching bases. CDR1 is MNHEY, CDR2 SMNVEV, per germline (reference sequence). The CDR3 is made up of 18 amino acids. The V end lost 0 bases, the J end lost 2 bases, and 18 bases lay between the germline ends. CDR3: CASSLSITDKLFTDTQYF. Written as DNA, the CDR3 is TGTGCCAGCAGTTTATCGATAACGGACAAACTTTTCACAGATACGCAGTATTTT.

The rearrangement links TRBV28 to TRBJ1-4, with D perhaps TRBD1 (5 bases). Germline CDR1 reads MDHEN; CDR2 reads SYDVKM. Trimming pared 6 bases from V and 2 bases from J, leaving 10 bases between. This CDR3 has 14 amino acids. Here the CDR3 reads CASSQGPTNEKLFF. CDR3 nucleotides: TGTGCCAGCAGCCAGGGTCCCACTAATGAAAAACTGTTTTTT.

The gene calls are TRBV18 and TRBJ1-1, with a possible D match to TRBD1 (6 bases). This CDR3 is built from 18 residues. The germline V and J ends were trimmed by 0 bases and 4 bases, with 21 bases remaining between them. In germline, CDR1 is KGHSH, CDR2 LQKENI. CDR3 in amino acids: CASSPPQGSIFKGTEAFF. In DNA form, the CDR3 reads TGTGCCAGCTCACCACCCCAGGGGTCTATCTTTAAGGGCACTGAAGCTTTCTTT.

The DNA for the CDR3 is TGTGCCAGCAGTGCCCCGACCATGAGGGAGCAGTTCTTC. This translates into CASSAPTMREQFF. V and J are TRBV28 and TRBJ2-1, with D unclear. The V end was cut by 5 bases, the J end by 10 bases, with 15 bases between. Per germline, CDR1 MDHEN and CDR2 SYDVKM. The CDR3 covers 13 residues.

The rearrangement joins TRBV7-2 to TRBJ1-5; TRBD1 might be the D (5 bases). Looked up from germline, CDR1 is SGHTA and CDR2 is FQGNSA. The CDR3 contains 15 residues. V was shortened by 5 bases and J by 4 bases, with 15 bases between the two germline ends. The CDR3 loop is CASSLRGERNQPQHF. CDR3 sequence (DNA): TGTGCCAGCAGCCTACGGGGGGAGAGAAATCAGCCCCAGCATTTT.

This chain links TRBV5-1 with TRBJ2-5; TRBD1 matches 8 bases. Germline V gives CDR1 SGHRS, CDR2 YFSETQ. Trimming removed 5 bases from V and 4 bases from J; junction bases left unmatched: 13. The CDR3 consists of 16 residues. CDR3 sequence: CASRGRQGSFSETQYF. The CDR3 DNA reads as TGCGCCAGCAGGGGCCGACAGGGGTCTTTTTCAGAGACCCAGTACTTC.

J is TRBJ1-5 and V is TRBV5-8; 8 bases fit TRBD1. The V gene end was trimmed by 4 bases and the J gene end by 2 bases; junction bases not matched to a gene: 2. CDR3 length: 14 residues. Germline CDR1 SGHTS, CDR2 YDEGEE. The CDR3 sequence: CASSADRGNQPQHF. The CDR3 DNA sequence: TGTGCCAGCAGCGCGGACAGGGGCAATCAGCCCCAGCATTTT. Filled out from reference TRBV5-8 and TRBJ1-5, the complete variable domain reads EAGVTQSPTHLIKTRGQQATLRCSPISGHTSVYWYQQALGLGLQFLLWYDEGEERNRGNFPPRFSGRQFPNYSSELNVNALELEDSALYLCASSADRGNQPQHFGDGTRLSIL.

The CDR3 coding sequence is TGTGCCAGCAGTGAAGGGGGGACAGGGAGGACTGAAGCTTTCTTT. Protein sequence: CASSEGGTGRTEAFF. V is TRBV2 and J is TRBJ1-1; TRBD1 matches 9 bases. Germline lookup yields CDR1 SNHLY and CDR2 FYNNEI. J lost 5 bases, V lost 1 base, and 5 bases had no gene match. The CDR3 loop spans 15 amino acids.